What follows are 27 T cell receptor beta chains derived from one specimen sequenced in a study of cytomegalovirus exposure and HLA in healthy donors. With 60 Vbeta and 13 Jbeta primers, the PCR was carried out. Profiled with immunoSEQ multiplex PCR; TCRdb holds only in-frame clones, not every one. The sample has 200,000 or so clones; over 75% are singletons. Sequencing was carried out using PBMCs. These receptors all come from a boy aged 2 to 10 in good health and CMV-seronegative.

V and J are TRBV12-5 and TRBJ1-2, with 8 bases aligning to TRBD1. CDR1 LGHNT and CDR2 FRNRAP come from the germline V gene. CDR3 length equals 17 residues. V gave up 7 bases and J gave up 4 bases; unmatched junction bases: 17. The DNA for the CDR3 is TGTGCTAGTGCCCGCAATTGGCAGGACAGGGTGGGCTATGGCTACACCTTC. This translates into CASARNWQDRVGYGYTF.

The chain uses TRBV19 and TRBJ1-5, with 8 bases aligning to TRBD1. The junction had 5 bases not matched to a gene; V was cut back by 5 bases and J by 5 bases. From germline, CDR1 is LNHDA and CDR2 SQIVND (reference sequence). The CDR3 runs to 14 residues. The CDR3 loop is CASSVTGGDQPQHF. The CDR3 DNA reads as TGTGCCAGTAGTGTTACAGGGGGAGATCAGCCCCAGCATTTT. The whole variable domain, remainder taken from reference TRBV19 and TRBJ1-5, is DGGITQSPKYLFRKEGQNVTLSCEQNLNHDAMYWYRQDPGQGLRLIYYSQIVNDFQKGDIAEGYSVSREKKESFPLTVTSAQKNPTAFYLCASSVTGGDQPQHFGDGTRLSIL.

This clone was detected only once. The V call is TRBV6-6, the J call TRBJ2-1, with 7 nucleotides matching TRBD1. CDR3 length equals 15 residues. The V and J ends lost 0 bases and 5 bases, in that order; junction bases with no gene match: 4. CDR1 MNHNY and CDR2 SVGAGI come from the germline V gene (reference sequence). CDR3 in DNA: TGTGCCAGCAGTTACTCCCAGGGACAGAACAATGAGCAGTTCTTC. This gives the protein CASSYSQGQNNEQFF.

This chain joins TRBV19 and TRBJ1-2; 8 nucleotides align to TRBD1. The germline V gene has CDR1 LNHDA and CDR2 SQIVND (reference sequence). The CDR3 is 13 residues long. Trimming cost V 5 bases and J 4 bases; bases outside gene matches: 3. The CDR3, as DNA: TGTGCCAGTAGTCTAGGACAGGGCTATGGCTACACCTTC. Translating gives CASSLGQGYGYTF.

V usage is TRBV7-2 and J usage is TRBJ2-5; tentative D call: TRBD2 (5 bases). This CDR3 contains 13 residues. Trimming took 9 bases from V and 3 from J, leaving 14 bases between them. The V gene's germline CDR1 is SGHTA and CDR2 FQGNSA. The CDR3 spells CASSDGVEETQYF. As DNA, the CDR3 is TGTGCCAGTTCAGACGGGGTGGAAGAGACCCAGTACTTC.

This chain connects TRBV28 to TRBJ1-4, with TRBD1 matching 9 bases. Germline CDR1 is MDHEN and CDR2 is SYDVKM. The CDR3 is 15 residues long. V dropped 5 bases and J dropped 8; count of bases not matched to a gene: 9. The CDR3 spells CASSHTRQGGEKLFF. The CDR3 DNA reads as TGTGCCAGCAGTCACACCAGACAGGGGGGGGAAAAACTGTTTTTT.

The V call is TRBV7-9, the J call TRBJ2-7; 7 bases fit TRBD2. The CDR3 is made up of 16 amino acids. The V gene's germline CDR1 is SEHNR and CDR2 FQNEAQ (reference sequence). V lost 5 bases and J lost 5; bases outside the gene matches: 15. The CDR3 DNA follows: TGTGCCAGCAGCGCCTCACTCGGACTAGATCCCCACGAGCAGTACTTC. Its translation is CASSASLGLDPHEQYF.

V usage is TRBV2 and J usage is TRBJ2-2; D unresolved. Germline V gene lookup returns CDR1 SNHLY and CDR2 FYNNEI. Trimming removed 4 bases at V and 6 bases at J, with 9 bases between. The CDR3 is made up of 13 amino acids. The CDR3 bases are TGTGCCAGCAGTGTAGAGTCTTCCGGGGAGCTGTTTTTT. This sequence encodes CASSVESSGELFF.

This clone showed up just a few times. J is TRBJ1-6 and V is TRBV15; 10 bases line up with TRBD1. The CDR3 loop spans 17 amino acids. Germline V lookup: CDR1 LNHNV, CDR2 YYDKDF (reference sequence). Trimming removed 0 bases from V and 7 bases from J; junction bases left unmatched: 6. The CDR3 loop is CATSREERTGGNSPLHF. CDR3 sequence (DNA): TGTGCCACCAGCAGAGAAGAAAGGACAGGGGGGAATTCACCCCTCCACTTT.

The chain recombines TRBV6-5 with TRBJ1-3; TRBD1 agrees at 9 bases. The CDR3 is made up of 15 amino acids. Unmatched junction bases numbered 9, after V lost 6 bases and J lost 6 bases. Per germline, CDR1 MNHEY and CDR2 SVGAGI. In nucleotides, the CDR3 is TGTGCCAGCAGGGAAACCCGGGACAGGGTAAACACCATATATTTT. Translated: CASRETRDRVNTIYF.

This chain links TRBV21-1 with TRBJ1-5. TRBV21-1 is shown as a pseudogene. This CDR3 comprises 16 residues. CDR3 DNA sequence: TGTGCCAGCAGCAAAGCACGGTGCTTTGGCAATCAGCCCCAGCATTTT. Amino acid sequence: CASSKARCFGNQPQHF.

This rearrangement joins TRBV11-2 to TRBJ2-6, with 7 bases matching TRBD1. Germline values: CDR1 SGHAT, CDR2 FQNNGV. The CDR3 extends over 15 amino acids. J gave up 3 bases and V 5 bases, and 4 bases lay outside the gene matches. Written as DNA, the CDR3 is TGTGCCAGCAGCAGACAGGGTGTTGGGGCCAACGTCCTGACTTTC. The encoded protein is CASSRQGVGANVLTF.

The chain carries TRBV5-6 and TRBJ2-3, with 9 bases matching TRBD1. In germline, CDR1 is SGHDT, CDR2 YYEEEE. V was clipped by 4 bases and J by 4 bases; unmatched bases: 13. The CDR3 sequence is 17 residues long. The DNA for the CDR3 is TGTGCCAGCAGCATGGACCGGGACAGGGAGTTCCCAGATACGCAGTATTTT. Translation gives CASSMDRDREFPDTQYF.

The chain couples TRBV5-1 to TRBJ2-3; TRBD1 might be the D (6 bases). The CDR3 contains 14 residues. Germline V gene lookup returns CDR1 SGHRS and CDR2 YFSETQ. Deletions cut 0 bases from V and 5 bases from J, with 10 bases between. The CDR3 loop reads CASSLANREDTQYF. CDR3 DNA: TGCGCCAGCAGCTTGGCCAACAGGGAAGATACGCAGTATTTT.

This clone has only a few counts. V and J are TRBV29-1 and TRBJ2-7; 11 bases are shared with TRBD1. Trimming cost V 6 bases and J 6 bases; bases outside gene matches: 10. Germline assignment: CDR1 SQVTM and CDR2 ANQGSEA. The CDR3 covers 14 residues. The CDR3 protein is CSVAPGTGGLEQYF. The CDR3 DNA is TGCAGCGTCGCCCCGGGGACAGGGGGACTCGAGCAGTACTTC.

This chain links TRBV10-3 with TRBJ1-4, with 10 bases fitting TRBD1. This CDR3 spans 18 amino acids. V was clipped by 0 bases and J by 0 bases; unmatched bases: 4. The germline V gene encodes CDR1 ENHRY and CDR2 SYGVKD. The CDR3 coding sequence is TGTGCCATCAGTGAGTCGACAGGGGGCCATGCAACTAATGAAAAACTGTTTTTT. This codes for CAISESTGGHATNEKLFF.

The genes are TRBV29-1 and TRBJ2-5; D ambiguous. V was trimmed by 7 bases and J by 1 base, leaving 10 bases between them. The CDR3 length is 12 residues. In germline, CDR1 is SQVTM, CDR2 ANQGSEA. The CDR3 nucleotides are TGCAGCGGGGTACAGCCCCAAGAGACCCAGTACTTC. Its translation: CSGVQPQETQYF.

CDR3 protein: CASSSTGTEAFF. CDR3 nucleotide sequence: TGTGCCAGCAGCTCCACGGGGACTGAAGCTTTCTTT. V is TRBV7-9 and J is TRBJ1-1; D is uncertain. V was pared by 4 bases and J by 5 bases, with 8 bases between. Germline V gene sequence: CDR1 SEHNR, CDR2 FQNEAQ (reference sequence). This CDR3 spans 12 amino acids. The whole variable domain, remainder taken from reference TRBV7-9 and TRBJ1-1, is DTGVSQNPRHKITKRGQNVTFRCDPISEHNRLYWYRQTLGQGPEFLTYFQNEAQLEKSRLLSDRFSAERPKGSFSTLEIQRTEQGDSAMYLCASSSTGTEAFFGQGTRLTVV.

This clone was detected only once. The rearrangement uses TRBV6-5 and TRBJ2-7, with D possibly TRBD1 on 5 matching bases. The CDR3 is 14 amino acids. CDR1 is MNHEY, CDR2 SVGAGI, per germline. Trimming cost V 2 bases and J 1 base, with 9 bases left between them. The DNA of the CDR3 is TGTGCCAGCAGTTACGCAGGGTCGTCCTACGAGCAGTACTTC. Protein product: CASSYAGSSYEQYF.

This chain uses TRBV27 with TRBJ1-5, with TRBD1 matching over 9 bases. This CDR3 is built from 15 residues. CDR1 is MNHEY, CDR2 SMNVEV, per germline (reference sequence). V trimming: 5 bases; J trimming: 9 bases; junction bases outside the gene matches: 11. CDR3 sequence: CASSPVPGQGTPQHF. CDR3 nucleotide sequence: TGTGCCAGCAGTCCAGTCCCGGGACAGGGTACGCCCCAGCATTTT.

J is TRBJ2-5 and V is TRBV25-1, with D tentatively TRBD1 (7 bases). Germline V gene lookup returns CDR1 MGHDK and CDR2 SYGVNS. V lost 1 base and J 0 bases, leaving 15 bases between the germline ends. The CDR3 is made up of 17 amino acids. The CDR3 spells CASSESRGTEYQETQYF. CDR3 bases: TGTGCCAGCAGTGAATCCCGGGGGACAGAGTACCAAGAGACCCAGTACTTC.

This chain links TRBV2 with TRBJ1-1, with 7 bases lining up with TRBD1. Germline V gives CDR1 SNHLY, CDR2 FYNNEI. With V trimmed by 1 base and J by 0 bases, 2 bases remained unmatched. The CDR3 totals 15 residues. CDR3 protein: CASSEGQGVNTEAFF. The CDR3 DNA sequence: TGTGCCAGCAGTGAAGGACAGGGAGTGAACACTGAAGCTTTCTTT.

The chain links TRBV2 to TRBJ1-5, with 9 bases fitting TRBD1. Germline V lookup: CDR1 SNHLY, CDR2 FYNNEI. This CDR3 contains 13 residues. Trimming cost V 4 bases and J 8 bases; bases outside gene matches: 3. Here the CDR3 reads CASSGQGVEPQHF. The CDR3 region has the DNA TGTGCCAGCAGTGGACAGGGGGTGGAGCCCCAGCATTTT. Using reference TRBV2 and TRBJ1-5 for the parts outside the CDR3, the full variable domain is EPEVTQTPSHQVTQMGQEVILRCVPISNHLYFYWYRQILGQKVEFLVSFYNNEISEKSEIFDDQFSVERPDGSNFTLKIRSTKLEDSAMYFCASSGQGVEPQHFGDGTRLSIL.

The chain recombines TRBV6-5 with TRBJ2-3, with a tentative D call TRBD1 (5 bases). There are 13 residues in the CDR3. V shed 6 bases and J shed 5 bases, with 12 bases lying between them. From germline, CDR1 is MNHEY and CDR2 SVGAGI. The CDR3 loop reads CASRIQGGDTQYF. CDR3 in DNA: TGTGCCAGCAGGATTCAGGGTGGAGATACGCAGTATTTT.

This clone was seen just once. This chain connects TRBV9 to TRBJ1-2; 10 bases match TRBD1. Germline CDR1 reads SGDLS; CDR2 reads YYNGEE. The trim removed 2 bases at V and 8 bases at J, leaving 0 bases unmatched. The CDR3 consists of 12 residues. CDR3 nucleotides: TGTGCCAGCAGCGTGACAGGGGGCGGCTACACCTTC. Protein: CASSVTGGGYTF.

This clone was recorded only once. The chain links TRBV2 to TRBJ2-3, with 11 bases lining up with TRBD2. This CDR3 is 15 amino acids long. V gave up 4 bases and J gave up 1 base; unmatched junction bases: 1. CDR1 and CDR2 from the germline V gene are SNHLY and FYNNEI. CDR3 sequence reads: CASSVSGGGTDTQYF. Written as DNA, the CDR3 is TGTGCCAGCAGTGTTAGCGGGGGGGGCACAGATACGCAGTATTTT.

The chain is built from TRBV12-5 and TRBJ2-1; 8 positions agree with TRBD1. The CDR3 sequence is 16 residues long. The junction had 12 bases not matched to a gene; V was cut back by 6 bases and J by 5 bases. Germline CDR1 and CDR2: LGHNT and FRNRAP. The CDR3, as DNA: TGTGCTAGTGGCCCGCCCGGGACAGGTGTCAACAATGAGCAGTTCTTC. This sequence encodes CASGPPGTGVNNEQFF.